This T cell receptor (beta chain) came from a study of patients and donors after allogeneic stem cell transplantation. The germline V gene has CDR1 DFQATT and CDR2 SNEGSKA (reference sequence). The CDR3 has 15 residues. The J segment lost 5 bases and the V segment lost 1 base, leaving 5 bases of the junction unmatched. TCRdb re-called the RT-PCR reads with MiXCR, one entry per CDR3 protein. The sample has about 400,000 distinct CDR3 sequences; 16% are singletons. This chain connects TRBV20-1 to TRBJ2-7, with 13 nucleotides matching TRBD2. This TCR was sampled from a human donor who was either an allogeneic HSCT recipient or a stem cell or donor lymphocyte infusion donor (not recorded which). It is not recorded whose cells these are; they may come from a transplant donor. Sequencing input: blood, either unsorted or a sorted T cell fraction (not recorded which). The CDR3 sequence: CSARGGTSGTDEQYF. CDR3 bases: TGCAGTGCTAGAGGTGGGACTAGCGGGACCGACGAGCAGTACTTC.